The 17 T cell receptor beta chains presented below share a single source sample, sequenced in a study of low-dose radiotherapy and immunotherapy resistance in tumors. First-strand cDNA relied on TRAV- and TRBV-specific primers spanning alpha and beta chains. The authors ran 20 PCR cycles to amplify TCRs with a constant-region primer and V-primer adapter. Via MiXCR, TCRdb re-called the reads, giving one row per CDR3 protein. The sample holds 11,000 or so distinct CDR3 sequences, about 54% seen once. Every receptor here comes from a human donor with advanced metastatic prostate, ovarian, gallbladder or colorectal cancer (not recorded which). This table probably holds off-target reads from a library built for another chain.

The chain carries TRBV5-1 and TRBJ2-7; no firm D call. This CDR3 region has 15 residues. Germline loops: CDR1 SGHRS, CDR2 YFSETQ. The germline V and J ends were trimmed by 1 base and 0 bases, with 11 bases remaining between them. CDR3 bases: TGCGCCAGCAGCTTGACCGGAACCAGCTCCTACGAGCAGTACTTC. This codes for CASSLTGTSSYEQYF.

This clonotype came up a few times. The gene calls are TRBV9 and TRBJ2-3, with D unresolved. In germline, CDR1 is SGDLS, CDR2 YYNGEE. The ends were cut back, 2 bases at V and 0 bases at J, with 10 bases in the middle. The CDR3 spans 15 residues. CDR3 in amino acids: CASSVRAPSTDTQYF. The CDR3 DNA follows: TGTGCCAGCAGCGTTCGAGCCCCTAGCACAGATACGCAGTATTTT. Together with reference TRBV9 and TRBJ2-3, the CDR3 gives the full variable domain: DSGVTQTPKHLITATGQRVTLRCSPRSGDLSVYWYQQSLDQGLQFLIQYYNGEERAKGNILERFSAQQFPDLHSELNLSSLELGDSALYFCASSVRAPSTDTQYFGPGTRLTVL.

This clonotype was picked up a small number of times. This rearrangement joins TRBV2 to TRBJ2-7; no definite D call. V lost 6 bases, J lost 5 bases, and 8 bases lay in between. CDR3 length: 11 amino acids. The germline V gene encodes CDR1 SNHLY and CDR2 FYNNEI. The CDR3 bases are TGTGCCAGCAGCTTCAACCACGAGCAGTACTTC. Translation: CASSFNHEQYF.

The chain is built from TRBV6-8 and TRBJ2-7, with TRBD2 matching over 15 bases. V trimming: 0 bases; J trimming: 4 bases; junction bases outside the gene matches: 1. The CDR3 consists of 16 residues. Germline values: CDR1 MNHGY, CDR2 SAAAGT. The CDR3: CASSYSGTSGGYEQYF. The CDR3, as DNA: TGTGCCAGCAGTTACTCTGGGACTAGCGGGGGGTACGAGCAGTACTTC.

This sequence joins TRBV3-1 and TRBJ2-7; 7 bases align to TRBD1. The V and J ends lost 4 bases and 2 bases, in that order; junction bases with no gene match: 5. CDR3 length: 14 residues. Germline values: CDR1 LGHDT, CDR2 YNNKEL (reference sequence). CDR3 sequence: CASSPRDSTYEQYF. As DNA, the CDR3 is TGTGCCAGCAGCCCCCGGGACAGCACCTACGAGCAGTACTTC.

There are a few counts of this clonotype. The chain couples TRBV20-1 to TRBJ1-2; D gene uncertain. The germline V gene encodes CDR1 DFQATT and CDR2 SNEGSKA (reference sequence). V shed 1 base and J shed 7 bases, with 16 bases lying between them. This CDR3 is built from 14 residues. For the CDR3, the DNA is TGCAGTGCTAGAGTGGGGAGGGCCCCCTTTGGCTACACCTTC. Its translation is CSARVGRAPFGYTF.

This clonotype has more than one count but fewer than ten. The chain couples TRBV6-6 to TRBJ1-2; the D gene is possibly TRBD1 (5 bases). In germline, CDR1 is MNHNY, CDR2 SVGAGI (reference sequence). The V end lost 0 bases, the J end lost 8 bases, and 13 bases lay between the germline ends. The CDR3 is 14 amino acids. The CDR3 DNA reads TGTGCCAGCAGTTACTCGTCGGGGCAGCGGGGCTACACCTTC. It specifies CASSYSSGQRGYTF.

The chain employs TRBV28 and TRBJ1-2; D might be TRBD1 (5 bases). Looked up from germline, CDR1 is MDHEN and CDR2 is SYDVKM. Trimming removed 6 bases from V and 4 bases from J, with 12 bases in between. This CDR3 spans 13 amino acids. The CDR3 nucleotides read TGTGCCAGCAGCGGGGGTGCCTTCTATGGCTACACCTTC. Its translation is CASSGGAFYGYTF.

This clonotype is a singleton in its sample. The rearrangement uses TRBV30 and TRBJ1-6; 10 bases are a match to TRBD1. Germline values: CDR1 GTSNPN, CDR2 SVGIG (reference sequence). The CDR3 consists of 16 residues. The trim removed 3 bases at V and 8 bases at J, leaving 10 bases unmatched. Written as DNA, the CDR3 is TGTGCCTGGAGCGGGCCGGGACAGGGGCGGGATTCACCCCTCCACTTT. Translating it yields CAWSGPGQGRDSPLHF.

The rearrangement links TRBV7-6 to TRBJ2-3, with a tentative D call TRBD2 (5 bases). V dropped 5 bases and J dropped 0 bases, with 15 bases sitting between them. This CDR3 is 16 amino acids long. Germline CDR1 is SGHVS and CDR2 is FNYEAQ. The CDR3 protein is CASSPGIYTSTDTQYF. The CDR3 region has the DNA TGTGCCAGCAGCCCCGGGATTTATACTAGCACAGATACGCAGTATTTT.

The chain has TRBV5-6 and TRBJ1-1; maybe TRBD1 (5 bases). V was cut by 1 base and J by 5 bases, with 12 bases left in between. Looked up from germline, CDR1 is SGHDT and CDR2 is YYEEEE. The length of the CDR3 is 14 residues. Here the CDR3 reads CASSLRDVGTEAFF. The CDR3 coding sequence is TGTGCCAGCAGCTTGCGGGACGTGGGGACTGAAGCTTTCTTT.

This clonotype showed up just a few times. The chain employs TRBV11-2 and TRBJ2-7; TRBD1 or TRBD2 may be the D gene (5 bases each). CDR3 size: 14 residues. V lost 6 bases and J 0 bases, leaving 12 bases between the germline ends. Germline CDR1 and CDR2: SGHAT and FQNNGV. CDR3 DNA: TGTGCCAGCAGTGGGACGGGCAGCTCCTACGAGCAGTACTTC. This translates into CASSGTGSSYEQYF. Using reference TRBV11-2 and TRBJ2-7 for the parts outside the CDR3, the full variable domain is EAGVAQSPRYKIIEKRQSVAFWCNPISGHATLYWYQQILGQGPKLLIQFQNNGVVDDSQLPKDRFSAERLKGVDSTLKIQPAKLEDSAVYLCASSGTGSSYEQYFGPGTRLTVT.

This clonotype was counted between two and nine times. This sequence joins TRBV12-3 or TRBV12-4 and TRBJ1-5; no firm D call. Trimming stripped 6 bases from V and 3 bases from J, with 6 bases between. The CDR3 length is 12 residues. The CDR3 region has the DNA TGTGCCAGCAGGGCCCTCAATCAGCCCCAGCATTTT. Encoded protein: CASRALNQPQHF.

The table lists this clonotype with a few counts. The chain has TRBV5-1 and TRBJ2-7; 10 bases map to TRBD1. This CDR3 is 15 amino acids long. V dropped 3 bases and J dropped 6; count of bases not matched to a gene: 9. Germline V gene data show CDR1 as SGHRS and CDR2 as YFSETQ. The CDR3 coding sequence is TGCGCCAGCAGCTCAGCCGGGACAGGGGCCGCCGAGCAGTACTTC. It codes for CASSSAGTGAAEQYF.

This clonotype was found a few times. The V gene is TRBV7-8, the J gene TRBJ2-1; TRBD2 agrees at 11 bases. This CDR3 has 14 residues. V shed 8 bases, J shed 6 bases, and the junction held 6 bases outside the gene matches. Germline V gene sequence: CDR1 SGHVS, CDR2 FQNEAQ. CDR3 region: CASGLAGLSNEQFF. Written as DNA, the CDR3 is TGTGCCAGCGGACTAGCGGGCCTGTCCAATGAGCAGTTCTTC.

This clonotype was recorded only once. The chain combines TRBV18 with TRBJ2-2; 13 positions agree with TRBD2. Germline assignment: CDR1 KGHSH and CDR2 LQKENI. CDR3 length: 16 residues. V lost 3 bases and J lost 2; bases outside the gene matches: 0. The CDR3 nucleotides are TGTGCCAGCTCACCGGGACTAGCGGGAAACACCGGGGAGCTGTTTTTT. This gives the protein CASSPGLAGNTGELFF.

As regards this clonotype: The germline gene is not matched at one end of the junction; a read error may be the cause. The J gene is TRBJ2-7, the V gene TRBV30; tentative D call: TRBD1 (8 bases). In germline, CDR1 is GTSNPN, CDR2 SVGIG (reference sequence). The CDR3 totals 13 residues. CDR3 protein: CAGRGTGKDEQYF. The CDR3 bases are TGTGCCGGGAGGGGGACAGGAAAGGACGAGCAGTACTTC.